The 27 T cell receptor beta chains in this list originate from one sample, sequenced in a study of monozygotic twins with inflammatory bowel disease. With the 5' RACE reads reprocessed, TCRdb shows one record per CDR3 protein and no DNA. This table holds more than 300,000 distinct CDR3 sequences. The source material was blood. The receptors originated from a human donor with ulcerative colitis or Crohn's disease, or a healthy co-twin of an affected twin (not recorded which).

The chain links TRBV7-2 to TRBJ2-7; TCRdb reports TRBD1, a call that lacks DNA to check it against. The CDR3 runs to 13 residues. CDR1 SGHTA and CDR2 FQGNSA come from the germline V gene. The CDR3 spells CASSFKGAYEQYF.

V usage is TRBV14 and J usage is TRBJ2-6. The CDR3 sequence is 16 residues long. Germline lookup yields CDR1 SGHDN and CDR2 FVKESK. The chain's CDR3 is CASSQYFSSGANVLTF.

This chain connects TRBV5-1 to TRBJ2-1; checking the TCRdb D call of TRBD1 is not possible without DNA. This CDR3 comprises 15 residues. Germline V CDR1 and CDR2: SGHRS, YFSETQ. The CDR3 here is CASSSYGDRDNEQFF.

V usage is TRBV12-3 or TRBV12-4 and J usage is TRBJ2-4. The length of the CDR3 is 14 residues. The chain's CDR3 is CASSRTVTKNIQYF.

V usage is TRBV5-8 and J usage is TRBJ2-5; the TCRdb D gene call, TRBD2, has no DNA to confirm it. There are 16 residues in the CDR3. Germline V gene sequence: CDR1 SGHTS, CDR2 YDEGEE. The CDR3 here is CASRQSLTYGKETQYF.

The rearrangement uses TRBV2 and TRBJ1-3. Germline values: CDR1 SNHLY, CDR2 FYNNEI. The CDR3 has 15 amino acids. This chain's CDR3 is CASSSDLSSGNTIYF. The full variable domain, rest sourced from reference TRBV2 and TRBJ1-3, is EPEVTQTPSHQVTQMGQEVILRCVPISNHLYFYWYRQILGQKVEFLVSFYNNEISEKSEIFDDQFSVERPDGSNFTLKIRSTKLEDSAMYFCASSSDLSSGNTIYFGEGSWLTVV.

The chain uses TRBV20-1 and TRBJ1-5; TCRdb outputs TRBD1, but without DNA this stays unchecked. In germline, CDR1 is DFQATT, CDR2 SNEGSKA (reference sequence). The CDR3 runs 13 residues. CDR3 residues: CSAVGQSNQPQHF.

The V and J genes are TRBV7-9 and TRBJ2-5. The CDR3 loop spans 15 amino acids. Germline values: CDR1 SEHNR, CDR2 FQNEAQ (reference sequence). The CDR3 reads CASSLDWTDQETQYF.

CDR3 in amino acids: CATSLGTRGTSISYEQYF. The rearrangement links TRBV24-1 to TRBJ2-7; the TCRdb call, TRBD1, lacks DNA for checking. CDR1 and CDR2 from the germline V gene are KGHDR and SFDVKD. The CDR3 runs 18 residues.

This sequence joins TRBV10-3 and TRBJ2-3; TCRdb selects TRBD1, and the lack of DNA leaves this call unchecked. The CDR3 covers 15 residues. Germline loops: CDR1 ENHRY, CDR2 SYGVKD. CDR3: CAISESGGNTDTQYF.

The J gene is TRBJ2-7, the V gene TRBV4-3; TCRdb designates TRBD1, a call that cannot be tested without DNA. CDR1 is LGHNA and CDR2 is YSLEER in the germline V gene. There are 16 residues in the CDR3. CDR3 sequence: CASSQESADRAYEQYF.

The V and J genes are TRBV20-1 and TRBJ2-3; without DNA, the TCRdb call of TRBD1 cannot be checked. Germline CDR1 and CDR2: DFQATT and SNEGSKA (reference sequence). The CDR3 extends over 16 amino acids. Here the CDR3 reads CSARFGGFSGTDTQYF.

CDR3 loop: CASRARRGQGLYGYTF. The V and J genes are TRBV6-1 and TRBJ1-2; TCRdb proposes TRBD1, but this gene call is untestable without DNA. Germline CDR1 MNHNS, CDR2 SASEGT. CDR3 length: 16 residues.

This chain uses TRBV28 with TRBJ2-5. Germline V gene data show CDR1 as MDHEN and CDR2 as SYDVKM. The CDR3 covers 14 residues. The CDR3 sequence: CASSLWDLKETQYF.

This CDR3 is CSLGWDRDYGYTF. This chain uses TRBV29-1 with TRBJ1-2; the D call of TRBD1 rests on TCRdb alone, since no DNA is present to check it. There are 13 residues in the CDR3. Germline lookup yields CDR1 SQVTM and CDR2 ANQGSEA. Filled out from reference TRBV29-1 and TRBJ1-2, the complete variable domain reads SAVISQKPSRDICQRGTSLTIQCQVDSQVTMMFWYRQQPGQSLTLIATANQGSEATYESGFVIDKFPISRPNLTFSTLTVSNMSPEDSSIYLCSLGWDRDYGYTFGSGTRLTVV.

The V gene is TRBV5-1, the J gene TRBJ2-3. The germline gives CDR1 SGHRS, CDR2 YFSETQ. CDR3 length equals 15 residues. CDR3: CASSLGFGDTDTQYF.

The chain links TRBV5-1 to TRBJ2-7. CDR1 and CDR2 (germline): SGHRS, YFSETQ. CDR3 length: 14 residues. The CDR3 sequence: CASTWTGNSYEQYF.

The V call is TRBV3-1, the J call TRBJ2-4; TCRdb's D call of TRBD1 is untestable without DNA. CDR3 length: 15 residues. The germline gives CDR1 LGHDT, CDR2 YNNKEL (reference sequence). The CDR3 here is CASTLTGLAKNIQYF.

The J gene is TRBJ2-3, the V gene TRBV20-1; TCRdb returns TRBD1, unconfirmable since there is no DNA. CDR3 length: 14 amino acids. CDR1 and CDR2 (germline): DFQATT, SNEGSKA (reference sequence). CDR3 sequence reads: CSGETGIFTDTQYF.

This sequence joins TRBV6-2 or TRBV6-3 and TRBJ2-1. The V gene's germline CDR1 is MNHEY and CDR2 SVGEGT. CDR3 size: 13 residues. The CDR3: CASKKSSYNEQFF.

The rearrangement links TRBV29-1 to TRBJ1-2. There are 14 residues in the CDR3. Germline lookup yields CDR1 SQVTM and CDR2 ANQGSEA. CDR3 region: CSVATVSAYYGYTF.

This chain connects TRBV27 to TRBJ2-5; TCRdb names TRBD2, which stays unverified in the absence of DNA. Looked up from germline, CDR1 is MNHEY and CDR2 is SMNVEV (reference sequence). The CDR3 contains 14 residues. The chain's CDR3 is CASSLSQEGETQYF.

The chain couples TRBV27 to TRBJ2-7; TCRdb lists TRBD1, though no DNA is available to test this call. CDR3 length: 15 amino acids. Germline-derived CDR1 and CDR2 are MNHEY and SMNVEV (reference sequence). This CDR3 reads CASSSLTGITYEQYF.

This sequence joins TRBV21-1 and TRBJ1-4; TCRdb's assignment of TRBD1 cannot be checked, as there is no DNA. TRBV21-1 is tagged as a pseudogene. The CDR3 loop spans 14 amino acids. The CDR3 here is CASSPPRASEKLFF.

The gene calls are TRBV27 and TRBJ2-2. Per germline, CDR1 MNHEY and CDR2 SMNVEV (reference sequence). The CDR3 runs 15 residues. The CDR3 sequence is CASSHWIANTGELFF.

This sequence joins TRBV5-1 and TRBJ1-6; lacking DNA, the TRBD1 call made by TCRdb goes unchecked. CDR1 is SGHRS and CDR2 is YFSETQ in the germline V gene. The CDR3 is 15 residues long. This CDR3 is CASRPGTGEGSPLHF.

J is TRBJ2-2 and V is TRBV3-1; TCRdb designates TRBD1, a call that cannot be tested without DNA. The CDR3 runs 16 residues. Germline V gives CDR1 LGHDT, CDR2 YNNKEL (reference sequence). The CDR3 is CASSPGRGKITGELFF.